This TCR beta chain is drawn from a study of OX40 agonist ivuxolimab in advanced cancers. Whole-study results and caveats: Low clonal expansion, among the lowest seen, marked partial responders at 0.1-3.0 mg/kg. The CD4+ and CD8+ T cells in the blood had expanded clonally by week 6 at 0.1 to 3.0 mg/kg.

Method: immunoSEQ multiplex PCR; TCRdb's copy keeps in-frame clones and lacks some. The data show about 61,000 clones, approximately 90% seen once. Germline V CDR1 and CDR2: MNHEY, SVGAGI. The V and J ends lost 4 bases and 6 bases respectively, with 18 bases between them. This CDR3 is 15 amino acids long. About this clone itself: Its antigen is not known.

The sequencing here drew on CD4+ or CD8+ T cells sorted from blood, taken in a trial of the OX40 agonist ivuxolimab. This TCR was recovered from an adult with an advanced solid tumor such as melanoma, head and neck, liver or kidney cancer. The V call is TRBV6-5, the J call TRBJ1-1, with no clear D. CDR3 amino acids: CASSFPGGGRAEAFF. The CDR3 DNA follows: TGTGCCAGCAGTTTTCCAGGTGGAGGGCGGGCTGAAGCTTTCTTT.